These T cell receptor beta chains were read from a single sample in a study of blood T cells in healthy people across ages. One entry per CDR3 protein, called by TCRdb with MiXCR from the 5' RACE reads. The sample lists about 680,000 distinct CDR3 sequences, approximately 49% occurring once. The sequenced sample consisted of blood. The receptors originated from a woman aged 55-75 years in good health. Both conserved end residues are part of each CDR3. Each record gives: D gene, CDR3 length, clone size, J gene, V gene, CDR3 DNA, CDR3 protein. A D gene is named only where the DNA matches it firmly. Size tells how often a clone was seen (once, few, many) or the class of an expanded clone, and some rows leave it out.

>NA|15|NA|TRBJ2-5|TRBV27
TGTGCCAGCAGTTGCCAAGACAGGCCGTCGGAGACCCAGTACTTC
CASSCQDRPSETQYF
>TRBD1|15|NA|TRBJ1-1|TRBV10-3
TGTGCCATCAGTGCGATAGCAGGGGGGAGCACTGAAGCTTTCTTT
CAISAIAGGSTEAFF
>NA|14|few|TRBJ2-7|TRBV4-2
TGTGCCAGCAGCCAAGATCGGCAGATCTACGAGCAGTACTTC
CASSQDRQIYEQYF
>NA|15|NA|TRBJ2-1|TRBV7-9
TGTGCCAGCAGCTTAGGGTTCCAGGAACATAATGAGCAGTTCTTC
CASSLGFQEHNEQFF
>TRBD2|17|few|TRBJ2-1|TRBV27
TGTGCCAGCAGTTCCTCTCCTAGCGGGAGACCCCCCAATGAGCAGTTCTTC
CASSSSPSGRPPNEQFF
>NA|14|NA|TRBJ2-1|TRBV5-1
TGCGCCAGCAGTTCCCTAGCGACTTACAATGAGCAGTTCTTC
CASSSLATYNEQFF
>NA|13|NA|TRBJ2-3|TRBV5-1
TGCGCCAGCACCAAACGAACCACAGATACGCAGTATTTT
CASTKRTTDTQYF
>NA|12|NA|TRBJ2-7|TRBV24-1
TGTGCCACCAGAGCAGGGGCGAATGAGCAGTACTTC
CATRAGANEQYF
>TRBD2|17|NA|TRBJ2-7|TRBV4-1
TGCGCCAGCAGCCTCCAGGTAGCGGGAGGGCCCTACAATGAGCAGTACTTC
CASSLQVAGGPYNEQYF
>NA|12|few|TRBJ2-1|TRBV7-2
TGTGCCAGCAGCCCCAGGAAGGATGAGCAGTTCTTC
CASSPRKDEQFF
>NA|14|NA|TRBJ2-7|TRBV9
TGTGCCAGCAGCGTAGGGACATACTCCTACGAGCAGTACTTC
CASSVGTYSYEQYF
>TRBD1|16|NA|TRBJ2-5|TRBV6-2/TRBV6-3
TGTGCCAGCAGAGATGGGACAGCGACGTGCCAAGAGACCCAGTACTTC
CASRDGTATCQETQYF
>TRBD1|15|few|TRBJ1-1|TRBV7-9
TGTGCCAGCAGCTTAGCCGACAGGGGACAGAGGGAAGCTTTCTTT
CASSLADRGQREAFF
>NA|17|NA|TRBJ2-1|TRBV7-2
TGTGCCAGCAGCTTATTAGGTTCTAGCTCCTCTTACAATGAGCAGTTCTTC
CASSLLGSSSSYNEQFF
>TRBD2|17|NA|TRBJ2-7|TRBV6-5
TGTGCCAGCAGTTACTCCCGGGGCGGGAGGCCCCCCTACGAGCAGTACTTC
CASSYSRGGRPPYEQYF
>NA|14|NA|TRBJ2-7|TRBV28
TGTGCCAGCAGTTTATGGGGGGGTGCCTACGAGCAGTACTTC
CASSLWGGAYEQYF
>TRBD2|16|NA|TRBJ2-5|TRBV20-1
TGCAGTGCTGAACTAGCGGGAGATAGGATCGGGAAGACCCAGTACTTC
CSAELAGDRIGKTQYF
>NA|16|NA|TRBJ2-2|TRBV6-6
TGTGCCAGCAGTTACGTGGGGGGCTGGGACACCGGGGAGCTGTTTTTT
CASSYVGGWDTGELFF
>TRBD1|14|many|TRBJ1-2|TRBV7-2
TGTGCCAGCAGCTTAAGGGACAGGGTAGCCGGCTACACCTTC
CASSLRDRVAGYTF
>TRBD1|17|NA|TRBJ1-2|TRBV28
TGTGCCAGCAGTTTATCCTCCGGACAGGGATCTCGCTATGGCTACACCTTC
CASSLSSGQGSRYGYTF
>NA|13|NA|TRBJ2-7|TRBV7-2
TGTGCCAGCAGCTGGGACTTCCAAGAGATCCAGTACTTC
CASSWDFQEIQYF
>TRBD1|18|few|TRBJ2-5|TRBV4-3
TGCGCCAGCAGCCAGGGGACAGGGGGCCCCCAGTACCAAGAGACCCAGTACTTC
CASSQGTGGPQYQETQYF
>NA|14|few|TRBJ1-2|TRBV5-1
TGCGCCAGCAGCGATTCGACTGGAAAATCTGGCTACACCTTC
CASSDSTGKSGYTF
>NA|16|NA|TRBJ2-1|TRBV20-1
TGCAGTGCTAGAGCGGGAGAGGGGGCCTCCTACAATGAGCAGTTCTTC
CSARAGEGASYNEQFF
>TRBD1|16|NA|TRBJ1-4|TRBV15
TGTGCCACCAGCAGAGATTTGGGACAGCCGAATGAAAAACTGTTTTTT
CATSRDLGQPNEKLFF
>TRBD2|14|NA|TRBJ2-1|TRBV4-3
TGCGCCAGCAGCCAGGGGACTAGCGGGATGCCTACGTTCTTC
CASSQGTSGMPTFF
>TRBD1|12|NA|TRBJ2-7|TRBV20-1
TGCAGTGCTGGGGACAGGGCTGACGAGCAGTACTTC
CSAGDRADEQYF
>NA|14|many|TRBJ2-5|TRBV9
TGTGCCAGCAGCGTAGAAGGCGGTCAAGAGACCCAGTACTTC
CASSVEGGQETQYF
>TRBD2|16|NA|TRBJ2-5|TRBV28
TGTGCCAGCACCCCTGGCCGGATAGCGGGAGAGGAGACCCAGTACTTC
CASTPGRIAGEETQYF
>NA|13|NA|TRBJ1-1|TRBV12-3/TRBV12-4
TGTGCCAGCAGTTTTGGCTCACGGGATGAAGCTTTCTTT
CASSFGSRDEAFF
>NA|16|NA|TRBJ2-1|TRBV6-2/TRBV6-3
TGTGCCAGCAGTTACACCTCAGCGAGAGACTACAATGAGCAGTTCTTC
CASSYTSARDYNEQFF
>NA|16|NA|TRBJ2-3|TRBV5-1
TGCGCCACCGCCCCGGGGGCCGGCGGGTACACAGATACGCAGTATTTT
CATAPGAGGYTDTQYF
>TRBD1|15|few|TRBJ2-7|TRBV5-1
TGCGCCAGCAGCCCATCGACCTGGACAGGGGCCGAGCAGTACTTC
CASSPSTWTGAEQYF
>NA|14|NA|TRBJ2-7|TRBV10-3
TGTACCATCAGCTCCGGGACCAACTCCTACGAGCAGTACTTC
CTISSGTNSYEQYF
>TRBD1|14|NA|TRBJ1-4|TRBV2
TGTGCCAGCAGTGAAGGACAGGGGTGGGGAAAACTGTTTTTT
CASSEGQGWGKLFF
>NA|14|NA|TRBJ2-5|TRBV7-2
TGTGCCAGCAGCTTAGGCGCGATCCAAGAGACCCAGTACTTC
CASSLGAIQETQYF
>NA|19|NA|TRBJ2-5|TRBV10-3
TGTGCCATCAGTGAGCCAAGAGGGTTTTGGGCGGACGCTAAAGAGACCCAGTACTTC
CAISEPRGFWADAKETQYF
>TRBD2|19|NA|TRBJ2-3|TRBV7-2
TGTGCCAGCAGCTTAGATTCGTCTAGCGGGAGGGCCAACACAGATACGCAGTATTTT
CASSLDSSSGRANTDTQYF
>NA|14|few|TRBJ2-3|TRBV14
TGTGCCAGCAGCCGGGACCACTCCTCAGATACGCAGTATTTT
CASSRDHSSDTQYF
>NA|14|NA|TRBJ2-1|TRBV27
TGTGCCAGCAGTTTAAGACAGCGGGCTAATGAGCGGTTCTTC
CASSLRQRANERFF
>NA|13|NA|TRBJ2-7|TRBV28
TGTGCCAGCAGTTTAGAGCGGGTTCTCGAGCAGTACTTC
CASSLERVLEQYF
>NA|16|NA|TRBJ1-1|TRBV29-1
TGCAGCGTCACTGACCCTCAAGGGGGACTAGGGACTGAAGCTTTCTTT
CSVTDPQGGLGTEAFF
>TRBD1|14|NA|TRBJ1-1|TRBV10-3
TGTGCCATCAGGGACAGGGGGCCGAACACTGAAGCTTTCTTT
CAIRDRGPNTEAFF
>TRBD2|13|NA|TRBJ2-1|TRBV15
TGTGCCACCGGGCGACGGGGGGTTAATGAGCAGTTCTTC
CATGRRGVNEQFF
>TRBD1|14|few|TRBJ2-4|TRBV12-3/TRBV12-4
TGTGCCAGCAGACTGGGACAGGGGGCGAGGGAGCAGTACTTC
CASRLGQGAREQYF
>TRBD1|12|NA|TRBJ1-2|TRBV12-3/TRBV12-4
TGTGCCAGCAGAACAGGGGGATGTGGCTACACCTTC
CASRTGGCGYTF
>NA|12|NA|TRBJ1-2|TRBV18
TGTGCCAGCTCACCTGAGGCACGTGGCTACACCTTC
CASSPEARGYTF
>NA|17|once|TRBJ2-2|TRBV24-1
TGTGCCACCAGTGCCCTGTGGGGGGACGCGAACACCGGGGAGCTGTTTTTT
CATSALWGDANTGELFF
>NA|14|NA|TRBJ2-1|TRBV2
TGTGCCAGCAGCCCGACTTGGACCTACAATGAGCAGTTCTTC
CASSPTWTYNEQFF
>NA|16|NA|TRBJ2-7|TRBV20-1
TGCAGTGCTAGAGACCCCCGGACTGCCTTTGACGACGAGCAGTACTTC
CSARDPRTAFDDEQYF
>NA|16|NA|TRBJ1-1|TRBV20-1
TGCAGTGCTAGCGACGGGGGCACGAAATTGAACACTGAAGCTTTCTTT
CSASDGGTKLNTEAFF